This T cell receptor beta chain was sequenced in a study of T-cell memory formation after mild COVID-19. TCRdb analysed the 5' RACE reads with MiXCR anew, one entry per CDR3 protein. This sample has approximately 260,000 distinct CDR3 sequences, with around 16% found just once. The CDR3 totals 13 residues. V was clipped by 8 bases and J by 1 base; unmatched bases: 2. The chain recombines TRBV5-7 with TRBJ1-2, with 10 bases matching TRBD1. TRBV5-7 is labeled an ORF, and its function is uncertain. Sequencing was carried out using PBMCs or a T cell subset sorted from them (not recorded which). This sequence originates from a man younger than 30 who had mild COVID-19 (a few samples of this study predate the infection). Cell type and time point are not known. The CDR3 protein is CARGTGVNYGYTF. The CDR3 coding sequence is TGTGCCAGAGGGACAGGGGTTAACTATGGCTACACCTTC.